The clone carrying this T cell receptor (beta chain) was picked up many times. This entry is derived from a study of beta chain features in type 1 diabetes. CDR1 LGHNA and CDR2 YNFKEQ come from the germline V gene. V was cut by 5 bases and J by 1 base, with 15 bases left in between. CDR3 length: 16 residues. The sequenced template was cDNA made from the entire isolated RNA. Repertoires were generated with immunoSEQ multiplex PCR, while TCRdb's copy carries only in-frame clones and drops some. The sample includes more than 130,000 clones, 6.9% of them seen just once. Sequenced sample: central memory CD4+ T cells from blood. The V gene is TRBV4-2, the J gene TRBJ2-1; D unclear. The clonotype originates from a woman aged 25 to 39 in good health. Here the CDR3 DNA reads TGTGCCAGCAGCAGAGAAGGAGCGAATTCCTACAATGAGCAGTTCTTC. It encodes CASSREGANSYNEQFF.